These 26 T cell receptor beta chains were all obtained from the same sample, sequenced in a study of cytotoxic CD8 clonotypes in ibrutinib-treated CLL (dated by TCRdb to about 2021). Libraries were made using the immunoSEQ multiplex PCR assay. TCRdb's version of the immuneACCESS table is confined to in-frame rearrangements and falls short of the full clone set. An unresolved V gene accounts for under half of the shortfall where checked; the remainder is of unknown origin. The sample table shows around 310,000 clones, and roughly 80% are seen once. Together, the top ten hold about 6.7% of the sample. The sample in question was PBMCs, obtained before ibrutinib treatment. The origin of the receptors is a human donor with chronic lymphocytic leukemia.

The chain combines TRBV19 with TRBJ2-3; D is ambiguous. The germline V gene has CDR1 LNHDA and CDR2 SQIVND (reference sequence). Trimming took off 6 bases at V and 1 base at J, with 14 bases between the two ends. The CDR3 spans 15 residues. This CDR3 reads CASSFTWVRTDTQYF. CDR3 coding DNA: TGTGCCAGTAGCTTCACGTGGGTGCGCACAGATACGCAGTATTTT.

The CDR3 protein is CAWIPYSTGELFF. The DNA for the CDR3 is TGTGCCTGGATACCCTATTCCACCGGGGAGCTGTTTTTT. V usage is TRBV30 and J usage is TRBJ2-2, with D hard to call. The V end lost 4 bases, the J end lost 4 bases, and 10 bases lay between the germline ends. Per germline, CDR1 GTSNPN and CDR2 SVGIG (reference sequence). The CDR3 runs to 13 residues.

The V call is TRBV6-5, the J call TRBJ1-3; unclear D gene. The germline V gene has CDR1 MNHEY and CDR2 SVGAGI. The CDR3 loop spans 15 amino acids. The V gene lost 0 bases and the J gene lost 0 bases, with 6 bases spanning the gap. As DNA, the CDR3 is TGTGCCAGCAGTTACTCGAGACACTCTGGAAACACCATATATTTT. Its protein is CASSYSRHSGNTIYF.

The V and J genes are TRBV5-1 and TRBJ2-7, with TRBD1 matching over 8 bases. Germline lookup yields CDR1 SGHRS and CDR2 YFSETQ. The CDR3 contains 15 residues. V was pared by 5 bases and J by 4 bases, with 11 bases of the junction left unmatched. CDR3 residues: CASRFHETGAYEQYF. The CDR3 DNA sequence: TGCGCCAGCAGATTTCACGAGACAGGGGCTTACGAGCAGTACTTC.

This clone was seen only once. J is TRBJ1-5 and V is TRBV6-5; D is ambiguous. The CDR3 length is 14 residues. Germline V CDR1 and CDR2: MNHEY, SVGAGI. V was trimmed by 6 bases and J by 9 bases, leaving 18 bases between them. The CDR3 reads CASSLRAAAGPQHF. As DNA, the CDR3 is TGTGCCAGCAGCCTCCGGGCCGCGGCGGGGCCCCAGCATTTT.

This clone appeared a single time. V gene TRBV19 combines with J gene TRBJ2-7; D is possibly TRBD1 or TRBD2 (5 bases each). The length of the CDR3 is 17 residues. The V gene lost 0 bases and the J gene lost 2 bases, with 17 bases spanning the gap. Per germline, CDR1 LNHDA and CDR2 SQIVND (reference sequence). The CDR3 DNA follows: TGTGCCAGTAGTATAGATGGGGTGCGAGGGGTAACCTACGAGCAGTACTTC. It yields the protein CASSIDGVRGVTYEQYF.

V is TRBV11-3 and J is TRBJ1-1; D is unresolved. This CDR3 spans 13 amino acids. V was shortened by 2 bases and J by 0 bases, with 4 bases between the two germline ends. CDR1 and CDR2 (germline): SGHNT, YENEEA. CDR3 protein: CASSLQVNTEAFF. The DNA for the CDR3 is TGTGCCAGCAGCTTACAGGTGAACACTGAAGCTTTCTTT.

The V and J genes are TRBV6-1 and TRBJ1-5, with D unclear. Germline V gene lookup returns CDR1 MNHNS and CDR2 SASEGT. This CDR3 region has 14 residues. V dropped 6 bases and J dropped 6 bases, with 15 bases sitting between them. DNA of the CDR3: TGTGCCAGCAGCGCCGACCCTATGGTTCAGCCCCAGCATTTT. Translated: CASSADPMVQPQHF.

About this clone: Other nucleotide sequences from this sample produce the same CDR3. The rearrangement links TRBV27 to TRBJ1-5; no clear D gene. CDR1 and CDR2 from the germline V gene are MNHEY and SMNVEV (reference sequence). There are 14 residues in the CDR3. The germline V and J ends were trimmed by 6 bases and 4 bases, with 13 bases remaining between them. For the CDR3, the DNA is TGTGCCAGCAGCCGAGGCCTCGGGAATCAGCCCCAGCATTTT. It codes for CASSRGLGNQPQHF.

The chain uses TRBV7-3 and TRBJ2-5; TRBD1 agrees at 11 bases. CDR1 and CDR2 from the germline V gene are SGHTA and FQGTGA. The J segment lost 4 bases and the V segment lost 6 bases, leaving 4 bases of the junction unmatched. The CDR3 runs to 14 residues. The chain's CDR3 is CASSGTGGSETQYF. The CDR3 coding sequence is TGTGCCAGCAGTGGGACAGGGGGGTCAGAGACCCAGTACTTC. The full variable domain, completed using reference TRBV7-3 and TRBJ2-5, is GAGVSQTPSNKVTEKGKYVELRCDPISGHTALYWYRQSLGQGPEFLIYFQGTGAADDSGLPNDRFFAVRPEGSVSTLKIQRTERGDSAVYLCASSGTGGSETQYFGPGTRLLVL.

The CDR3 is CAWKNGLSYGYTF. CDR3 coding DNA: TGTGCCTGGAAGAACGGACTAAGCTATGGCTACACCTTC. V is TRBV30 and J is TRBJ1-2; D gene unclear. Trimming took 4 bases from V and 4 from J, leaving 13 bases between them. The CDR3 is 13 amino acids. Germline V lookup: CDR1 GTSNPN, CDR2 SVGIG (reference sequence).

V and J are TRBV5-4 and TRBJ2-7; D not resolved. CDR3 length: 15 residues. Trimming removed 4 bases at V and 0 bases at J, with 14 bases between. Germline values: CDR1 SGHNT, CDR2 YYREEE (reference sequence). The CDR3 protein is CASSPTVPGSYEQYF. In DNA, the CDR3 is TGTGCCAGCAGCCCCACAGTCCCGGGCTCCTACGAGCAGTACTTC. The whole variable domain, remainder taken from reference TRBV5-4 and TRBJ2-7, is ETGVTQSPTHLIKTRGQQVTLRCSSQSGHNTVSWYQQALGQGPQFIFQYYREEENGRGNFPPRFSGLQFPNYSSELNVNALELDDSALYLCASSPTVPGSYEQYFGPGTRLTVT.

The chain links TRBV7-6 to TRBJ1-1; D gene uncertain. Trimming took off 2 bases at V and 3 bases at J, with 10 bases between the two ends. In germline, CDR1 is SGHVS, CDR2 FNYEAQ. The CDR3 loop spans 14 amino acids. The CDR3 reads CASSLSEGHTEAFF. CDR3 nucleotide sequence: TGTGCCAGCAGCTTAAGTGAGGGCCACACTGAAGCTTTCTTT.

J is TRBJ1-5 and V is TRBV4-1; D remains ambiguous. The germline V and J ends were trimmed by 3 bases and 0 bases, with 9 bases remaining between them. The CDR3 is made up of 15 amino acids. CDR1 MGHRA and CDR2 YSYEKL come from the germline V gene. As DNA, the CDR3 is TGCGCCAGCAGCCAGGACGAATATAGCAATCAGCCCCAGCATTTT. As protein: CASSQDEYSNQPQHF.

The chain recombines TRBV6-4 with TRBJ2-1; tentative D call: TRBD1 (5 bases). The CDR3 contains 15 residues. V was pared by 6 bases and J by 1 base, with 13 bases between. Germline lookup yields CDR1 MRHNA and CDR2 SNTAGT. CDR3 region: CASSRTQGSYNEQFF. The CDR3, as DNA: TGTGCCAGCAGCCGCACCCAGGGATCCTACAATGAGCAGTTCTTC.

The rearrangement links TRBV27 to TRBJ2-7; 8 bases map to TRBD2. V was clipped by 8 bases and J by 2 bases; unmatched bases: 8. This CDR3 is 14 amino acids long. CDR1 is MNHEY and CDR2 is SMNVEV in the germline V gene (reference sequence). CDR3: CASSRGGAPYEQYF. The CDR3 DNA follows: TGTGCCAGCTCCCGGGGGGGGGCGCCCTACGAGCAGTACTTC.

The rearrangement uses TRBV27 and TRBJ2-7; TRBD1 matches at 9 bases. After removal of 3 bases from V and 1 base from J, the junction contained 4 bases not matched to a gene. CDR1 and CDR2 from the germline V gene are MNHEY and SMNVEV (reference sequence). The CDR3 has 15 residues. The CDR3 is CASSFSGTGSYEQYF. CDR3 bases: TGTGCCAGCAGTTTTTCCGGGACAGGGTCCTACGAGCAGTACTTC.

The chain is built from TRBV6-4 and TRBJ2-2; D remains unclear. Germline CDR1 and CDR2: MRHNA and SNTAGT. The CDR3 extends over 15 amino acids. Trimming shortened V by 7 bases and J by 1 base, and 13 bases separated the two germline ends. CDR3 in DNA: TGTGCCAGCACCAGAAGTAGAAGGAACACCGGGGAGCTGTTTTTT. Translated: CASTRSRRNTGELFF.

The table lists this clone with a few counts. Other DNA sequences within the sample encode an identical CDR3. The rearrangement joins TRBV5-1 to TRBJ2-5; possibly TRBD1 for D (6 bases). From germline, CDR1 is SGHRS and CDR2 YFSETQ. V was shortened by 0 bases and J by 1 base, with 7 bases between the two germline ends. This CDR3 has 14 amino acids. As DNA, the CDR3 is TGCGCCAGCAGCTTGGGACAGGTCCAAGAGACCCAGTACTTC. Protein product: CASSLGQVQETQYF.

As DNA, the CDR3 is TGTGCCAGCAGCCCCAGAGGGGGGAGCACTGAAGCTTTCTTT. Protein product: CASSPRGGSTEAFF. This sequence joins TRBV5-4 and TRBJ1-1, with D perhaps matching TRBD1 (6 bases). The V end was cut by 4 bases, the J end by 4 bases, with 14 bases between. This CDR3 comprises 14 residues. Germline lookup yields CDR1 SGHNT and CDR2 YYREEE (reference sequence).

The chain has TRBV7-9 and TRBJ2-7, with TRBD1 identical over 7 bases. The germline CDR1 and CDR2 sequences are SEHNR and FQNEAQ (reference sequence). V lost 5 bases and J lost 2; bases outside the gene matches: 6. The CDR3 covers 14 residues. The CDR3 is CASSPSTGTYEQYF. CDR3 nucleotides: TGTGCCAGCAGCCCCTCGACAGGGACCTACGAGCAGTACTTC.

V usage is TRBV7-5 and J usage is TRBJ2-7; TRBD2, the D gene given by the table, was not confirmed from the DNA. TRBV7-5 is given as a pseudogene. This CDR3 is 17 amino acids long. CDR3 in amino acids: CVRSLATGTSGTYEQYF. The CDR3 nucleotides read TGTGTCAGAAGCTTAGCCACCGGGACTAGCGGCACCTACGAGCAGTACTTC.

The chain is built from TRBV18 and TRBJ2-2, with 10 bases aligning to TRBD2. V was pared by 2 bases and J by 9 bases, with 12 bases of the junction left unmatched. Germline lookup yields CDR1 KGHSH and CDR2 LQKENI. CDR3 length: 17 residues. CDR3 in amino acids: CASSPTSGTLSSRELFF. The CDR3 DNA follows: TGTGCCAGCTCACCAACTAGCGGGACTCTTTCGAGCCGGGAGCTGTTTTTT.

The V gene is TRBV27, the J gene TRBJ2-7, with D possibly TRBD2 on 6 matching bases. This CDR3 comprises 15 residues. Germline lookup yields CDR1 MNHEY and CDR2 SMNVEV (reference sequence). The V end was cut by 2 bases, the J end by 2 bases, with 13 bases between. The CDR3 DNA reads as TGTGCCAGCAGTTTAGGAGGGTACACCCCCTACGAGCAGTACTTC. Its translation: CASSLGGYTPYEQYF.

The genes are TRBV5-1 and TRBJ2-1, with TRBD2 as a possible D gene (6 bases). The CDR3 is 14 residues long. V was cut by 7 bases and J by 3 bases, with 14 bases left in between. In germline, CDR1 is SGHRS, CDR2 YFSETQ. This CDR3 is CASAPGGDYNEQFF. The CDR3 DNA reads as TGCGCCAGCGCCCCTGGCGGGGACTACAATGAGCAGTTCTTC.

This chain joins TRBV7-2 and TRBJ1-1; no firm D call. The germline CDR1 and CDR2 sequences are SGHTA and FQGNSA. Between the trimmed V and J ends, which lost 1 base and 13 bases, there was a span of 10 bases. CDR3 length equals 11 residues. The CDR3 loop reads CASSLGAYGFF. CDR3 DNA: TGTGCCAGCAGCTTAGGGGCGTATGGTTTCTTT.